The clone carrying this T cell receptor beta chain showed up just a few times. Antigen unknown. V lost 6 bases, J lost 3 bases, and 11 bases lay in between. The CDR3 loop spans 13 amino acids. Germline-derived CDR1 and CDR2 are SEHNR and FQNEAQ (reference sequence). Clones were read by immunoSEQ multiplex PCR, and TCRdb kept only the in-frame ones, dropping some. The sample holds over 100,000 clones; around nine tenths are singletons and the top ten take roughly 2.1%. Among the 120 subjects of the validation cohort, separate from the roughly 700-subject first cohort, were the donors. The data were obtained in a study of cytomegalovirus exposure and HLA in healthy donors. Study as a whole: The same platform used for the approximately 700 first-cohort repertoires was also used for the 100 to 150 validation repertoires, as a later analysis reported.

Broader study findings: With high specificity and sensitivity, the classifier reportedly diagnosed cytomegalovirus status. The study recorded more than 150 TCR beta chains that were cytomegalovirus-associated.

The material sequenced was PBMCs. J is TRBJ1-2 and V is TRBV7-9, with D hard to call. The sequence came from a young woman in good health and CMV-seronegative. This CDR3 reads CASSFDGDYGYTF. Here the CDR3 DNA reads TGTGCCAGCAGTTTCGACGGGGACTATGGCTACACCTTC. The whole variable domain, remainder taken from reference TRBV7-9 and TRBJ1-2, is DTGVSQNPRHKITKRGQNVTFRCDPISEHNRLYWYRQTLGQGPEFLTYFQNEAQLEKSRLLSDRFSAERPKGSFSTLEIQRTEQGDSAMYLCASSFDGDYGYTFGSGTRLTVV.